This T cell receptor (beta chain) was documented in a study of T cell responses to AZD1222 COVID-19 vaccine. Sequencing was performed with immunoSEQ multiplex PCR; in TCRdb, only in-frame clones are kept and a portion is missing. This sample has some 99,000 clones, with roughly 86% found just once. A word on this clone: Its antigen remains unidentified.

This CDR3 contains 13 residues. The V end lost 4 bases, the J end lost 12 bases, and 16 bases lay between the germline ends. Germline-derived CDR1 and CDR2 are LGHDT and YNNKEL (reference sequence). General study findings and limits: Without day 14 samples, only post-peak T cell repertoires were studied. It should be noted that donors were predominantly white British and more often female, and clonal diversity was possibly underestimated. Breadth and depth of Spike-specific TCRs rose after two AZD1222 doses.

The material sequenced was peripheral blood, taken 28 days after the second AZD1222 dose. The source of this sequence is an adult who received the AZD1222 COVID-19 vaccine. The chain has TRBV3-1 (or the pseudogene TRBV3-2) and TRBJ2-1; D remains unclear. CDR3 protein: CASSRPPGVWQFF. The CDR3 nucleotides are TGTGCCAGCAGCCGTCCTCCAGGTGTTTGGCAGTTCTTC.